The clone carrying this T cell receptor beta chain appeared many times. The sample originates from a study of metastatic and nonmetastatic thyroid tumors. The V end lost 7 bases, the J end lost 0 bases, and 16 bases lay between the germline ends. Germline CDR1 and CDR2: MNHNS and SASEGT. The length of the CDR3 is 16 residues. From the PCR reads, TCRdb re-called clones with MiXCR. The table shows around 31,000 clones, with over 12% occurring only once. No treatment had been given to any patient before thyroid surgery. The sequence was collected from a male donor with papillary thyroid cancer or a benign thyroid nodule (not recorded which). Some clones in this sample may be carry-over from other donors' samples. The V gene is TRBV6-1, the J gene TRBJ1-5; tentative D call: TRBD1 (5 bases). Specimen: blood. The CDR3 sequence: CASILEGQVSNQPQHF. The CDR3 bases are TGTGCCAGCATCTTAGAGGGGCAGGTTAGCAATCAGCCCCAGCATTTT.